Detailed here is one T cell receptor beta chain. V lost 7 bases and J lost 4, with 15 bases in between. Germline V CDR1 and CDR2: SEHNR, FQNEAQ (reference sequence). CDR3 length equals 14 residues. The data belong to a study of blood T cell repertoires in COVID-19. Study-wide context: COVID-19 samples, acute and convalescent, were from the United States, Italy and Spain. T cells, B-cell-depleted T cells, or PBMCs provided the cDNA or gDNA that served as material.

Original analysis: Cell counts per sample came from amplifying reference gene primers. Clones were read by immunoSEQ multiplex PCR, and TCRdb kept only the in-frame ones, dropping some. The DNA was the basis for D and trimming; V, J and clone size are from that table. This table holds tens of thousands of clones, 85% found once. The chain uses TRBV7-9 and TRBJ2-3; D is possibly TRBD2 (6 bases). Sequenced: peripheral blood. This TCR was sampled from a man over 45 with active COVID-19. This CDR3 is CASTNSLASDTQYF. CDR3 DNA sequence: TGTGCCAGCACCAATTCACTAGCTTCAGATACGCAGTATTTT.